Following are 3 T cell receptor beta chains from one sample sequenced in a study of blood T cell repertoires in COVID-19. Profiling relied on immunoSEQ multiplex PCR, and the TCRdb table lists in-frame clones only, not all of them. The sample carries over 200,000 clones, 65% to 85% recorded once. The specimen was peripheral blood. These receptors were taken from a woman between 50 and 59 years old with acute or convalescent COVID-19.

The chain recombines TRBV19 with TRBJ1-1; D ambiguous. V was pared by 10 bases and J by 1 base, with 10 bases between. The CDR3 is 12 residues long. Germline V gene lookup returns CDR1 LNHDA and CDR2 SQIVND (reference sequence). The chain's CDR3 is CATKLTNTEAFF. The CDR3 nucleotides are TGTGCCACGAAACTCACGAACACTGAAGCTTTCTTT.

The chain recombines TRBV5-1 with TRBJ1-1; TRBD1 matches at 9 bases. Unmatched junction bases numbered 7, after V lost 4 bases and J lost 6 bases. The CDR3 sequence is 14 residues long. The V gene's germline CDR1 is SGHRS and CDR2 YFSETQ. The chain's CDR3 is CASSPATGGAEAFF. CDR3 nucleotides: TGCGCCAGCAGCCCAGCGACAGGGGGTGCTGAAGCTTTCTTT.

This chain connects TRBV5-6 to TRBJ2-3; tentative D call: TRBD1 (5 bases). CDR1 SGHDT and CDR2 YYEEEE come from the germline V gene. V shed 0 bases and J shed 4 bases, with 12 bases lying between them. The CDR3 totals 15 residues. CDR3 amino acids: CASSLAETVADTQYF. The CDR3 DNA is TGTGCCAGCAGCTTGGCCGAGACAGTCGCAGATACGCAGTATTTT.